Listed below are T cell receptor beta chains from one sample, sequenced in a study of Graves' ophthalmopathy and Graves' hyperthyroidism. TCRdb processed the multiplex PCR reads anew with MiXCR; each CDR3 protein has one entry. Here the sample spans hundreds of thousands of distinct CDR3 sequences, roughly two fifths being singletons. Material for sequencing was peripheral blood. The receptors originated from an adult man with Graves' ophthalmopathy. The CDR3 runs from the conserved cysteine through the conserved F or W. Fields, in order: CDR3 length, D gene, clone size, V gene, J gene, CDR3 protein, CDR3 DNA. D genes are given only for firm matches. Clone size is given for some rows only: seen once, a few or many times, or a class if the clone is expanded.

>17|TRBD1|-|TRBV25-1|TRBJ2-6
CASSTGAAYTGANVLTF
TGTGCCAGTAGTACAGGGGCCGCGTACACCGGGGCCAACGTCCTGACTTTC
>15|-|-|TRBV20-1|TRBJ1-5
CSARDVGAGNQPQHF
TGCAGTGCTAGAGATGTAGGGGCTGGCAATCAGCCCCAGCATTTT
>15|-|-|TRBV3-1|TRBJ2-5
CASSQEGGSIRTQYF
TGTGCCAGCAGCCAAGAAGGAGGCAGTATCCGGACCCAGTACTTC
>14|-|many|TRBV2|TRBJ2-7
CASSDRDLAEEQYF
TGTGCCAGCAGCGACCGGGACCTAGCCGAGGAGCAGTACTTC
>15|TRBD1|-|TRBV7-2|TRBJ1-6
CASSDRGHYNSPLHF
TGTGCCAGCAGTGACAGGGGACACTATAATTCACCCCTCCACTTT
>14|-|-|TRBV2|TRBJ1-5
CASSFNRNNQPQHF
TGTGCCAGCAGTTTTAACCGGAACAATCAGCCCCAGCATTTT
>14|TRBD1|-|TRBV25-1|TRBJ2-2
CASSFGTETGELFF
TGTGCCAGCAGTTTCGGGACAGAGACCGGGGAGCTGTTTTTT
>14|-|once|TRBV28|TRBJ1-3
CASSLDLGGNTIYF
TGTGCCAGCAGTTTAGACCTGGGTGGAAACACCATATATTTT
>14|TRBD1|few|TRBV2|TRBJ1-1
CASSEDTGGPEAFF
TGTGCCAGCAGTGAAGATACAGGGGGCCCTGAAGCTTTCTTT
>11|-|many|TRBV10-3|TRBJ1-2
CAMRTDGGYTF
TGTGCCATGCGGACAGACGGCGGCTACACCTTC
>15|-|many|TRBV9|TRBJ1-1
CASSSSGGLNTEAFF
TGTGCCAGCAGCTCTTCGGGAGGTTTGAACACTGAAGCTTTCTTT
>15|-|few|TRBV10-3|TRBJ1-4
CASSATQNRNEKLFF
TGTGCCAGCAGTGCCACACAGAACCGTAATGAAAAACTGTTTTTT
>17|TRBD1|-|TRBV2|TRBJ2-5
CAIRTNAGTVVQETQYF
TGTGCCATCAGGACAAACGCCGGGACAGTGGTCCAAGAGACCCAGTACTTC
>15|-|-|TRBV6-6|TRBJ1-6
CASTRGGGLDSPLHF
TGTGCCAGCACCAGAGGCGGAGGGCTGGATTCACCCCTCCACTTT
>12|TRBD1|-|TRBV19|TRBJ1-1
CASTLDRTSAFF
TGTGCCAGTACCCTGGACAGGACGTCTGCTTTCTTT
>19|TRBD1|-|TRBV12-3/TRBV12-4|TRBJ1-2
CASTPSTRDSFLRHYGYTF
TGTGCCAGCACCCCATCGACCCGGGACAGCTTCTTGCGGCACTATGGCTACACCTTC
>17|-|-|TRBV19|TRBJ2-7
CASSMALRRGRGYEQYF
TGTGCCAGTAGTATGGCTCTTCGACGGGGCAGGGGCTACGAGCAGTACTTC
>17|-|-|TRBV9|TRBJ2-5
CASSVSFRPTSSMPQYF
TGTGCCAGCAGCGTATCTTTTAGACCCACTAGCTCGATGCCCCAGTACTTC
>13|-|-|TRBV5-8|TRBJ1-4
CASSSGHDEKLFF
TGTGCCAGCAGCTCGGGACACGATGAAAAACTGTTTTTT
>14|-|few|TRBV14|TRBJ1-3
CASSPLRGGNTIYF
TGTGCCAGCAGCCCCCTCAGAGGAGGAAACACCATATATTTT
>14|-|-|TRBV20-1|TRBJ1-2
CSASPGTDNYGYTF
TGCAGTGCTAGCCCTGGGACGGATAACTATGGCTACACCTTC
>15|-|many|TRBV7-2|TRBJ1-5
CASSTTGMSNQPQHF
TGTGCCAGCAGCACGACAGGAATGAGCAATCAGCCCCAGCATTTT